This is a list of T cell receptor beta chains from one sample in a study of STAT5B mutations in CD4+ large granular lymphocyte leukemia. Measured with immunoSEQ multiplex PCR; TCRdb has only the in-frame clones, and not every one. The sample lists 40,000 to 45,000 clones, 81% occurring once. Sequencing used CD4+ T cells from blood buffy coats. Receptor source: a human donor in good health. The CDR3 runs from the conserved cysteine through the conserved F or W. The order of the fields is J gene, clone size, D gene, V gene, CDR3 DNA, CDR3 protein. A D gene is named only where the DNA matches it firmly. Where a row states a size, it is once, few, many or the class of an expanded clone; other rows omit it.

j_call: TRBJ2-7
clone_size: NA
d_call: NA
v_call: TRBV21-1
cdr3_nt: TGTGCCAGCAGCAAGCCCGATCGGGACAGGGTCTACGAGCAGTACTTC
cdr3_aa: CASSKPDRDRVYEQYF

j_call: TRBJ2-1
clone_size: NA
d_call: NA
v_call: TRBV11-2
cdr3_nt: TGTGCCAGCAGCCTATCAGGGGAACCTGAGCAGTTCTTC
cdr3_aa: CASSLSGEPEQFF

j_call: TRBJ2-1
clone_size: NA
d_call: NA
v_call: TRBV29-1
cdr3_nt: TGCAGCGTTGGGCAGCACCTAAATGAGCAGTTCTTC
cdr3_aa: CSVGQHLNEQFF

j_call: TRBJ2-7
clone_size: NA
d_call: NA
v_call: TRBV10-3
cdr3_nt: TGTGCCATCAGTGATTATAGTACAGAGGAGCAGTACTTC
cdr3_aa: CAISDYSTEEQYF

j_call: TRBJ2-7
clone_size: NA
d_call: NA
v_call: TRBV13
cdr3_nt: TGTGCCAGCAGCTTCCAGACCGCCCAAGGAGGCTACGAGCAGTACTTC
cdr3_aa: CASSFQTAQGGYEQYF

j_call: TRBJ2-2
clone_size: NA
d_call: NA
v_call: TRBV25-1
cdr3_nt: TGTGCCAGCAGGGGGACTCTAAATACCGGGGAGCTGTTTTTT
cdr3_aa: CASRGTLNTGELFF

j_call: TRBJ1-3
clone_size: few
d_call: NA
v_call: TRBV10-3
cdr3_nt: TGTGCCACCCAGACAGGATTAAACACCATATATTTT
cdr3_aa: CATQTGLNTIYF

j_call: TRBJ2-3
clone_size: NA
d_call: TRBD2
v_call: TRBV2
cdr3_nt: TGTGCCAGCTCGGTCGCGGGGGGGCTGGGCACAGATACGCAGTATTTT
cdr3_aa: CASSVAGGLGTDTQYF

j_call: TRBJ2-2
clone_size: NA
d_call: TRBD2
v_call: TRBV7-8
cdr3_nt: TGTGCCAGCCGGAGCGGGGGATGGGACACCGGGGAGCTGTTTTTT
cdr3_aa: CASRSGGWDTGELFF

j_call: TRBJ2-2
clone_size: NA
d_call: NA
v_call: TRBV18
cdr3_nt: TGTGCCAGCTCACCCCGGCGGGTGAGCGCGAACACCGGGGAGCTGTTTTTT
cdr3_aa: CASSPRRVSANTGELFF

j_call: TRBJ2-5
clone_size: NA
d_call: TRBD2
v_call: TRBV18
cdr3_nt: TGTGCCAGCTCGATTGGTGCTAGCGGCCAAGAGACCCAGTACTTC
cdr3_aa: CASSIGASGQETQYF

j_call: TRBJ2-2
clone_size: NA
d_call: NA
v_call: TRBV1
cdr3_nt: TGCACCAGCAGCCATGTCGGGCTAGCGGGCACCGGGGAGCTGTTTTTT
cdr3_aa: CTSSHVGLAGTGELFF

j_call: TRBJ2-1
clone_size: NA
d_call: TRBD2
v_call: TRBV7-3
cdr3_nt: TGTGCCAGCAGCTCGGGCGGGGGGGCAAATGAGCAGTTCTTC
cdr3_aa: CASSSGGGANEQFF

j_call: TRBJ2-5
clone_size: NA
d_call: NA
v_call: TRBV5-6
cdr3_nt: TGTGCCAGCAGCCCCGCGGGACTCGAAGAGACCCAGTACTTC
cdr3_aa: CASSPAGLEETQYF

j_call: TRBJ1-2
clone_size: NA
d_call: NA
v_call: TRBV4-2
cdr3_nt: TGTGCCAGCAGCCAAGAGATAGGGGGAGTTGGCCGGGCAGGAGCTTCTAACTATGGCTACACCTTC
cdr3_aa: CASSQEIGGVGRAGASNYGYTF

j_call: TRBJ2-7
clone_size: NA
d_call: TRBD1
v_call: TRBV7-6
cdr3_nt: TGTGCCAGCAGCTTAGGGGGACAGGTCACCCGCCGCCTCTACGAGCAGTACTTC
cdr3_aa: CASSLGGQVTRRLYEQYF

j_call: TRBJ1-1
clone_size: NA
d_call: NA
v_call: TRBV10-1
cdr3_nt: TGCGCCAGCAGTGGGGGGGCGACTGAAGCTTTCTTT
cdr3_aa: CASSGGATEAFF

j_call: TRBJ1-2
clone_size: NA
d_call: NA
v_call: TRBV7-8
cdr3_nt: TGTGCCAGCAGCATTTCGCCCATAACGGGGGGAAGTAACTATGGCTACACCTTC
cdr3_aa: CASSISPITGGSNYGYTF

j_call: TRBJ2-7
clone_size: once
d_call: NA
v_call: TRBV6-6
cdr3_nt: TGTGCCAGCAGCAACAGCATTAGCTCCTACGAGCAGTACTTC
cdr3_aa: CASSNSISSYEQYF

j_call: TRBJ1-1
clone_size: NA
d_call: NA
v_call: TRBV30
cdr3_nt: TGTGCCTGGTGCCGGGGGAGGAACACTGAAGCTTTCTTT
cdr3_aa: CAWCRGRNTEAFF

j_call: TRBJ2-5
clone_size: few
d_call: NA
v_call: TRBV5-1
cdr3_nt: TGCGCCAGCAGTCATTATGGGGGGGAGACCCAGTACTTC
cdr3_aa: CASSHYGGETQYF

j_call: TRBJ1-3
clone_size: NA
d_call: NA
v_call: TRBV6-6
cdr3_nt: TGTGCCAGCAGTTACTCGATCCCTTCGATATATTTT
cdr3_aa: CASSYSIPSIYF

j_call: TRBJ1-2
clone_size: NA
d_call: NA
v_call: TRBV19
cdr3_nt: TGTGCCAGTAAGGCCACTAACTATGGCTACACCTTC
cdr3_aa: CASKATNYGYTF

j_call: TRBJ1-3
clone_size: once
d_call: NA
v_call: TRBV11-2
cdr3_nt: TGTGCCAGCAGCTTAGATGGGCGGGGGGCAGCTGGAAACACCATATATTTT
cdr3_aa: CASSLDGRGAAGNTIYF

j_call: TRBJ2-1
clone_size: NA
d_call: TRBD1
v_call: TRBV11-3
cdr3_nt: TGTGCCAGCAGCCCCGGACAGGGAGTCTACAATGAGCAGTTCTTC
cdr3_aa: CASSPGQGVYNEQFF

j_call: TRBJ2-5
clone_size: NA
d_call: TRBD2
v_call: TRBV11-3
cdr3_nt: TGTGCCAGCAGCCCGCGGGGGGCCCAAGAGACCCAGTACTTC
cdr3_aa: CASSPRGAQETQYF

j_call: TRBJ1-6
clone_size: NA
d_call: TRBD1
v_call: TRBV28
cdr3_nt: TGTGCCAGCAGCCTTGGACAGGTGATTAATTCACCCCTCCACTTT
cdr3_aa: CASSLGQVINSPLHF

j_call: TRBJ2-7
clone_size: NA
d_call: NA
v_call: TRBV7-7
cdr3_nt: TGTGCTAGCAGCTTTGCACCGGGTCCTTACGAGCAGTACTTC
cdr3_aa: CASSFAPGPYEQYF

j_call: TRBJ2-1
clone_size: NA
d_call: NA
v_call: TRBV6-1
cdr3_nt: TGTGCCAGCAGTGGATTAGCGGCTAAAAGCTCCTACAATGAGCAGTTCTTC
cdr3_aa: CASSGLAAKSSYNEQFF

j_call: TRBJ2-2
clone_size: NA
d_call: NA
v_call: TRBV5-1
cdr3_nt: TGCGCCAGCAGCTTGGCAGGCAGTTCCATGGCGAACACCGGGGAGCTGTTTTTT
cdr3_aa: CASSLAGSSMANTGELFF

j_call: TRBJ2-3
clone_size: once
d_call: TRBD2
v_call: TRBV7-2
cdr3_nt: TGTGCCAGCAGCCCCTTAGCGGGAGGGCCAACAGATACGCAGTATTTT
cdr3_aa: CASSPLAGGPTDTQYF

j_call: TRBJ1-3
clone_size: NA
d_call: NA
v_call: TRBV5-5
cdr3_nt: TGTGCCAGCAGTCCGGGACTCCCTCCCTTCGGCTCTGGAAACACCATATATTTT
cdr3_aa: CASSPGLPPFGSGNTIYF

j_call: TRBJ2-7
clone_size: NA
d_call: NA
v_call: TRBV5-1
cdr3_nt: TGCGCCAGCAGCTTCCGGGACAACTACGAGCAGTACTTC
cdr3_aa: CASSFRDNYEQYF

j_call: TRBJ2-2
clone_size: few
d_call: TRBD1
v_call: TRBV2
cdr3_nt: TGTGCCGTCAGGGACAGGGCTTCCACCGGGGAGCTGTTTTTT
cdr3_aa: CAVRDRASTGELFF

j_call: TRBJ1-3
clone_size: NA
d_call: TRBD1
v_call: TRBV29-1
cdr3_nt: TGCAGCGTTGATTTTCCCGGACAGGATGGAAACACCATATATTTT
cdr3_aa: CSVDFPGQDGNTIYF

j_call: TRBJ1-3
clone_size: once
d_call: NA
v_call: TRBV6-1
cdr3_nt: TGTGCCAGCAGAGGGACCACCTCTGGAAACACCATATATTTT
cdr3_aa: CASRGTTSGNTIYF

j_call: TRBJ1-1
clone_size: NA
d_call: NA
v_call: TRBV5-1
cdr3_nt: TGCGCCAGCAGCCCGTCTATGAACACTGAAGCTTTCTTT
cdr3_aa: CASSPSMNTEAFF

j_call: TRBJ1-2
clone_size: once
d_call: NA
v_call: TRBV25-1
cdr3_nt: TGTGCCAGCAGTGGGTCGACAGGCGCGTATGGCTACACCTTC
cdr3_aa: CASSGSTGAYGYTF

j_call: TRBJ2-5
clone_size: NA
d_call: NA
v_call: TRBV9
cdr3_nt: TGTGCCAGCAGCGCAGCAAGTCCGGAGACCCAGTACTTC
cdr3_aa: CASSAASPETQYF

j_call: TRBJ1-3
clone_size: NA
d_call: NA
v_call: TRBV5-1
cdr3_nt: TGCGCCAGCAGTAACCAGGCTGGAAACACCATATATTTT
cdr3_aa: CASSNQAGNTIYF

j_call: TRBJ1-4
clone_size: NA
d_call: TRBD1
v_call: TRBV27
cdr3_nt: TGTGCCAGCAGTTCGACAGGGGGCGGGAGGGTTTATGAAAAACTGTTTTTT
cdr3_aa: CASSSTGGGRVYEKLFF

j_call: TRBJ2-7
clone_size: NA
d_call: NA
v_call: TRBV11-3
cdr3_nt: TGTGCCAGCAGCTTAGAGGCGGGCAGCTCCTACGAGCAGTACTTC
cdr3_aa: CASSLEAGSSYEQYF

j_call: TRBJ2-5
clone_size: once
d_call: TRBD2
v_call: TRBV19
cdr3_nt: TGTGCCAGTAGTGGCGGGAGAGGGACCCAGTACTTC
cdr3_aa: CASSGGRGTQYF

j_call: TRBJ2-5
clone_size: NA
d_call: TRBD2
v_call: TRBV5-1
cdr3_nt: TGCGCCAGCAGCCCTGGGACTAGCGGGGTTGCGACCCAGTACTTC
cdr3_aa: CASSPGTSGVATQYF

j_call: TRBJ2-7
clone_size: NA
d_call: NA
v_call: TRBV30
cdr3_nt: TGTGCCTGGACCAAGCGCGAGACCTCCTACGAGCAGTACTTC
cdr3_aa: CAWTKRETSYEQYF